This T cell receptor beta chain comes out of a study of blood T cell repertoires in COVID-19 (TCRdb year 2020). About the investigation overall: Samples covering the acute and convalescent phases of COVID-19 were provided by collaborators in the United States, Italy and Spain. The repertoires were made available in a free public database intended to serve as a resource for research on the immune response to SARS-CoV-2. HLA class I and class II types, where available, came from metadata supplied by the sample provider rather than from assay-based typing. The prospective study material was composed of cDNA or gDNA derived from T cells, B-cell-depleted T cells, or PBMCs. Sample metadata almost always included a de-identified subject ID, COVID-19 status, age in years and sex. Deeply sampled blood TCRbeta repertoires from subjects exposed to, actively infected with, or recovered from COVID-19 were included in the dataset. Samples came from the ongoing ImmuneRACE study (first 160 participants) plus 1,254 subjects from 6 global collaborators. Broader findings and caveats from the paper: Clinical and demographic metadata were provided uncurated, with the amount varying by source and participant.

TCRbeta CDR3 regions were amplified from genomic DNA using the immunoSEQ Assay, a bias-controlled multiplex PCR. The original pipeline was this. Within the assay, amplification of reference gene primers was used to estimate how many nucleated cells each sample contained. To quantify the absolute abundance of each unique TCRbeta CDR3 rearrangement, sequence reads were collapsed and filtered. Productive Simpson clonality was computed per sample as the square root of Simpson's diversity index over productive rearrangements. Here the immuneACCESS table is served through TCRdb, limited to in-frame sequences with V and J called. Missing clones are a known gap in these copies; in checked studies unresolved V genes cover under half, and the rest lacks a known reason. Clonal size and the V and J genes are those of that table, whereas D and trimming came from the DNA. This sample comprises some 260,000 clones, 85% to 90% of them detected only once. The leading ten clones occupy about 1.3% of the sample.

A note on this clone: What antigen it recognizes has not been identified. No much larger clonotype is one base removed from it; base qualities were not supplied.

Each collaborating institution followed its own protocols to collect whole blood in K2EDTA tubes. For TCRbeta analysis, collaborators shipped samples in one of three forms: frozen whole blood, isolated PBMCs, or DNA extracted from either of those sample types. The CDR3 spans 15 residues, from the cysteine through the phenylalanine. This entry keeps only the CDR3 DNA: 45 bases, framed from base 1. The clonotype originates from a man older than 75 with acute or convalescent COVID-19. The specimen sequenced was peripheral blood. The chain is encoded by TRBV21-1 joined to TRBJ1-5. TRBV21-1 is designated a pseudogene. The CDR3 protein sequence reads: CASICITYSNQPQHF. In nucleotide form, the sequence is TGTGCCAGCATTTGTATAACTTATAGCAATCAGCCCCAGCATTTT.